This T cell receptor beta chain was profiled in a study of CD8 T cells in Susac syndrome. Per the germline V gene, CDR1 is DFQATT and CDR2 is SNEGSKA (reference sequence). The CDR3 spans 13 residues. V gave up 4 bases and J gave up 0 bases, with 6 bases separating them. Reverse transcription of 0.5 to 1 ug RNA was performed with random hexamers. Across 54 Vbeta and 13 Jbeta, immunoSEQ multiplex PCR amplified TCR beta CDR3. TCRdb redid the calling of the immunoSEQ multiplex PCR reads with MiXCR, one entry per CDR3 protein. The data show roughly 200,000 distinct CDR3 sequences, just under 95% seen once.

The clonotype originates from a human donor in good health. The rearrangement joins TRBV20-1 to TRBJ1-4; D remains unclear. What was sequenced was CD4+ T cells from PBMCs. CDR3 protein: CSATSATNEKLFF. CDR3 DNA sequence: TGCAGTGCTACTTCTGCAACTAATGAAAAACTGTTTTTT.